In this sample, the clone carrying this TCR beta chain turned up once. Only in-frame clones appear in the TCRdb table, and some are missing; sequencing was by immunoSEQ multiplex PCR. The data hold about 350,000 clones, with around 90% observed a single time. The data are from a study of Ad26.COV2.S vaccination and SARS-CoV-2 variants. Treatment meaning: around 19 received Ad26.COV2.S at low or high dose, single or two shots; several received placebo; per-sample allocation not given. Repertoires come from day 63 after the first vaccine or placebo injection. The germline gives CDR1 MNHEY, CDR2 SMNVEV (reference sequence). V lost 4 bases, J lost 4 bases, and 11 bases lay in between. CDR3 size: 14 residues.

This clonotype originated in a person aged 18-60 years who received the Ad26.COV2.S COVID-19 vaccine or a placebo. The rearrangement joins TRBV27 to TRBJ1-5; D perhaps matches TRBD1 (5 bases). Sequencing used peripheral blood, obtained in a trial of Ad26.COV2.S vaccine versus placebo. The CDR3 region has the DNA TGTGCCAGCAGTTCCAGGGTAACTAATCAGCCCCAGCATTTT. Its translation is CASSSRVTNQPQHF.